This T cell receptor (beta chain) was documented in a study of CD8 T cells in ankylosing spondylitis. Regarding the study as a whole: Fewer than 10 highly homologous variants made up a TCR beta motif that seemed to typify ankylosing spondylitis blood. Within matched ankylosing spondylitis synovial fluid, disease-linked clones were reportedly significantly enriched. Disease-linked clones were CD8+ and relatively rare in peripheral blood.

It was by quantitative 5'-RACE with molecular barcodes that TCR beta libraries were made. TCRdb independently ran MiXCR on the 5' RACE reads; one entry per CDR3 protein. The profile shows around 150,000 distinct CDR3 sequences, more than 9% of them singletons. With regard to this clonotype: Its antigen is undetermined.

The CDR3 totals 14 residues. Trimming shortened V by 0 bases and J by 0 bases, and 3 bases separated the two germline ends. Germline V CDR1 and CDR2: SEHNR, FQNEAQ (reference sequence). The sample taken for sequencing was blood, either unsorted or a sorted T cell fraction (not recorded which). The clonotype comes from a male donor with ankylosing spondylitis or in good health (not recorded which). This chain joins TRBV7-9 and TRBJ1-3, with D unclear. CDR3 in amino acids: CASSLALSGNTIYF. CDR3 nucleotide sequence: TGTGCCAGCAGCTTAGCGCTCTCTGGAAACACCATATATTTT.